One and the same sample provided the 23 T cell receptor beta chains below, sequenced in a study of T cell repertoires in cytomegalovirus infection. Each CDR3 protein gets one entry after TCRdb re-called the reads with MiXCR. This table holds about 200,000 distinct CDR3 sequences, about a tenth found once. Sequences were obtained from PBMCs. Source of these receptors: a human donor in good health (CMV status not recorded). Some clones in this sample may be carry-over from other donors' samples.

The DNA for the CDR3 is TGTGCCAGCAGCCCCCTAGGAGGCAACGCGGGGGAGACCCAGTACTTC. Residues: CASSPLGGNAGETQYF. The V call is TRBV2, the J call TRBJ2-5; possible D gene TRBD2, 6 bases. The V gene's germline CDR1 is SNHLY and CDR2 FYNNEI. This CDR3 is built from 16 residues. V dropped 6 bases and J dropped 5 bases, with 22 bases sitting between them.

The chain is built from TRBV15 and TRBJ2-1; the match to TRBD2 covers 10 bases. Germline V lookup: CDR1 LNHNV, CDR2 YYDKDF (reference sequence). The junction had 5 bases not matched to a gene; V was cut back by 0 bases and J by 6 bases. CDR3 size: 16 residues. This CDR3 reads CATSRDLSGGANEQFF. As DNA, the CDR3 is TGTGCCACCAGCAGAGATTTAAGCGGGGGGGCCAATGAGCAGTTCTTC.

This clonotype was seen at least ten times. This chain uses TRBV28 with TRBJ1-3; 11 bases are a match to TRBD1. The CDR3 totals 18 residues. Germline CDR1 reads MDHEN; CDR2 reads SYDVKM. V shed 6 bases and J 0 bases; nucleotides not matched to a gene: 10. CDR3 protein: CASSQDRGHRSSGNTIYF. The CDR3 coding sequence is TGTGCCAGCAGCCAGGACAGGGGGCACCGGAGCTCTGGAAACACCATATATTTT.

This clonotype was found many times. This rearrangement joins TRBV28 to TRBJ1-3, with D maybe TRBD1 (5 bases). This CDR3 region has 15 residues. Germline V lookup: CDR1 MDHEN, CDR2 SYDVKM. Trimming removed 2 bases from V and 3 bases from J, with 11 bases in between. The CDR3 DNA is TGTGCCAGCAGTTTACAGTGGGGGTATGGAAACACCATATATTTT. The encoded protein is CASSLQWGYGNTIYF.

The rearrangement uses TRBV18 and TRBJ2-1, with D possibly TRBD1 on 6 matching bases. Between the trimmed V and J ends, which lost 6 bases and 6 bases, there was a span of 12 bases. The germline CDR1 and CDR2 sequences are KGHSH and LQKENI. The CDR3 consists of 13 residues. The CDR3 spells CASSLGTTNEQFF. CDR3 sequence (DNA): TGTGCCAGCTCCCTAGGGACAACCAATGAGCAGTTCTTC.

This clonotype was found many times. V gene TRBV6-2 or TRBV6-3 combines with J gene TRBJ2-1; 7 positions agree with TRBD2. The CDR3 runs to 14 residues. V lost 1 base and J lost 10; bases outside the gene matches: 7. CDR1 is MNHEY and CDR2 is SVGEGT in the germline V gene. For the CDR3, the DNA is TGTGCCAGCAGTTACTACCAAGAGCGGGGAGAGCAGTTCTTC. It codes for CASSYYQERGEQFF.

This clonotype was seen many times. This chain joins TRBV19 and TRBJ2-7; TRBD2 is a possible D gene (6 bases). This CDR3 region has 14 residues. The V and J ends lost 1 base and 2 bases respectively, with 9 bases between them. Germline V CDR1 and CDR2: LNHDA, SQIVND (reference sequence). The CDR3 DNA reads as TGTGCCAGTAGTATAGTTGGAGGGACCTACGAGCAGTACTTC. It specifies CASSIVGGTYEQYF.

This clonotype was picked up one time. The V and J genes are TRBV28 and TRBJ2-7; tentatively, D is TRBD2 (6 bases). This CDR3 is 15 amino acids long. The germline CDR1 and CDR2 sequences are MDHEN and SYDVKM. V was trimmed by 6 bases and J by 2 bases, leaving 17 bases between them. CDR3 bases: TGTGCCAGCAGCCGTCCCGGCGGGAATGCCTACGAGCAGTACTTC. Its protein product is CASSRPGGNAYEQYF. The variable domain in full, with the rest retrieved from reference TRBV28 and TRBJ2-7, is DVKVTQSSRYLVKRTGEKVFLECVQDMDHENMFWYRQDPGLGLRLIYFSYDVKMKEKGDIPEGYSVSREKKERFSLILESASTNQTSMYLCASSRPGGNAYEQYFGPGTRLTVT.

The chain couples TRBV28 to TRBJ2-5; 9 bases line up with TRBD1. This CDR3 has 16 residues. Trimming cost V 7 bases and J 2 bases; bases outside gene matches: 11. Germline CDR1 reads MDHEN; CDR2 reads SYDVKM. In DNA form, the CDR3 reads TGTGCCAGCACCCTGGACAGGGGAAAAACACAAGAGACCCAGTACTTC. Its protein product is CASTLDRGKTQETQYF.

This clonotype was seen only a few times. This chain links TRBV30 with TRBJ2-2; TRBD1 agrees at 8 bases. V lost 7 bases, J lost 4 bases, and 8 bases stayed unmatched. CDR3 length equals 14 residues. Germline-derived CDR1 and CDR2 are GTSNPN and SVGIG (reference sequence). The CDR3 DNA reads TGTGCCTACTCCGGACAGGGCTTCACCGGGGAGCTGTTTTTT. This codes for CAYSGQGFTGELFF. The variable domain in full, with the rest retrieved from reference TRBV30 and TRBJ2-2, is SQTIHQWPATLVQPVGSPLSLECTVEGTSNPNLYWYRQAAGRGLQLLFYSVGIGQISSEVPQNLSASRPQDRQFILSSKKLLLSDSGFYLCAYSGQGFTGELFFGEGSRLTVL.

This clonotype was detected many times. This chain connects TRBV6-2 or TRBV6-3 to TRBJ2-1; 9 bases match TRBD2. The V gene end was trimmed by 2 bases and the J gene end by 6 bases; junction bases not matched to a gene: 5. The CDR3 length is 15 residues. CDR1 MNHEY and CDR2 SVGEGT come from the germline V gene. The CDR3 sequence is CASSYLISGSNEQFF. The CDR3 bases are TGTGCCAGCAGTTACCTTATTAGCGGGAGCAATGAGCAGTTCTTC.

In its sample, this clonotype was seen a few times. The CDR3 coding sequence is TGTGCCAGCAGCTTCACTAGCGGGACCCGACGCGGGGAGCAGTACTTC. Amino acids: CASSFTSGTRRGEQYF. J is TRBJ2-7 and V is TRBV7-9, with TRBD2 matching over 10 bases. Germline V gives CDR1 SEHNR, CDR2 FQNEAQ (reference sequence). CDR3 size: 16 residues. The V segment lost 3 bases and the J segment 7 bases; nucleotides outside the gene matches: 12.

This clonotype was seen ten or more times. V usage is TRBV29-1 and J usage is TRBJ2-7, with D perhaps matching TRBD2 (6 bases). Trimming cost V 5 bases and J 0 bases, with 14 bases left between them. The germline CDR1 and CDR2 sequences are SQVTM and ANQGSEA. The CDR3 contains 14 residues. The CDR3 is CSVLERVYSYEQYF. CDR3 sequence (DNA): TGCAGCGTTCTTGAGCGGGTCTACTCCTACGAGCAGTACTTC.

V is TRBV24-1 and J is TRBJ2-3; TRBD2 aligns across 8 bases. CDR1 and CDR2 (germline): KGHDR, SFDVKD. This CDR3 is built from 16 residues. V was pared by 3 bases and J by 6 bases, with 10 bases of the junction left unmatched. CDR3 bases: TGTGCCACCAGTGATCCCAGCGGGAGTTTTGGGGATACGCAGTATTTT. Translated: CATSDPSGSFGDTQYF.

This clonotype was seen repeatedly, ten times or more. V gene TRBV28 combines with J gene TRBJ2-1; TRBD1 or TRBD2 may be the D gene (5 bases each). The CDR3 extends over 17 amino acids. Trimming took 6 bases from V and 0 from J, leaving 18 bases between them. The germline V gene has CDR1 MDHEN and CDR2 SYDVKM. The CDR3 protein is CASSRRGADASYNEQFF. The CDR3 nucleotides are TGTGCCAGCAGCCGGAGAGGGGCGGACGCCTCCTACAATGAGCAGTTCTTC.

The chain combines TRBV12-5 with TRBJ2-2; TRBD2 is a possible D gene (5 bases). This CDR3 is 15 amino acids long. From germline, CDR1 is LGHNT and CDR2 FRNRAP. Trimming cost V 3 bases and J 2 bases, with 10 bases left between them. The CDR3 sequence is CASGFRSGNTGELFF. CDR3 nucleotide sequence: TGTGCTAGTGGTTTCCGGAGCGGTAACACCGGGGAGCTGTTTTTT. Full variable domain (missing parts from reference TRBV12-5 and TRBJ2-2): DARVTQTPRHKVTEMGQEVTMRCQPILGHNTVFWYRQTMMQGLELLAYFRNRAPLDDSGMPKDRFSAEMPDATLATLKIQPSEPRDSAVYFCASGFRSGNTGELFFGEGSRLTVL.

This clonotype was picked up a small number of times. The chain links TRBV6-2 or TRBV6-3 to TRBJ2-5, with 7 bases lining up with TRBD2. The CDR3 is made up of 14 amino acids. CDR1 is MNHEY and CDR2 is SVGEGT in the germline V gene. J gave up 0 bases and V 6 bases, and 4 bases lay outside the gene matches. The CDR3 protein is CASRGAGYQETQYF. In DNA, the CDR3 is TGTGCCAGCAGGGGAGCGGGGTACCAAGAGACCCAGTACTTC.

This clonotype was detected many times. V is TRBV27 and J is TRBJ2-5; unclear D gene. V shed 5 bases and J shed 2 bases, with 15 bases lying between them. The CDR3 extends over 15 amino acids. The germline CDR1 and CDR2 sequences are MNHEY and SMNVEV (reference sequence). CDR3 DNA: TGTGCCAGCAGTCCCCGCGGACGGAAACAAGAGACCCAGTACTTC. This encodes CASSPRGRKQETQYF.

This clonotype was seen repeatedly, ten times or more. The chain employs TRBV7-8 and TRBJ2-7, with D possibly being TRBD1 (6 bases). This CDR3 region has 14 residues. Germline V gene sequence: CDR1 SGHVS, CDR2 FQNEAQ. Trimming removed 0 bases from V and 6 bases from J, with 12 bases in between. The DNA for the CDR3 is TGTGCCAGCAGCTTAGCGGGGACACCGGGCGAGCAGTACTTC. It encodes CASSLAGTPGEQYF.

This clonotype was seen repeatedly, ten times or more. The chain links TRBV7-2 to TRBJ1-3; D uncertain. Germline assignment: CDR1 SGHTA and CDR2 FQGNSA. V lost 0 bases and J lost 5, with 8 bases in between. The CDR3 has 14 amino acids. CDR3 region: CASSLAQSRNTIYF. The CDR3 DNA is TGTGCCAGCAGCTTAGCGCAATCCAGAAACACCATATATTTT.

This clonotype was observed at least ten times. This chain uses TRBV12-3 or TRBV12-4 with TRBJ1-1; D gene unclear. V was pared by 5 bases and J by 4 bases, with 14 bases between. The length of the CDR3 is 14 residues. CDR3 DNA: TGTGCCAGCAGTCCCGGACCGGAGGGCACTGAAGCTTTCTTT. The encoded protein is CASSPGPEGTEAFF.

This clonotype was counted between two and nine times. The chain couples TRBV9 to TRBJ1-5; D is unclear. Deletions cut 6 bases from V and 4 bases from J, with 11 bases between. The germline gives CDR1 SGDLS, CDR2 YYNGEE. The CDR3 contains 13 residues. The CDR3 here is CASTLQDNQPQHF. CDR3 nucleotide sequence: TGTGCCAGCACTCTGCAAGATAATCAGCCCCAGCATTTT.

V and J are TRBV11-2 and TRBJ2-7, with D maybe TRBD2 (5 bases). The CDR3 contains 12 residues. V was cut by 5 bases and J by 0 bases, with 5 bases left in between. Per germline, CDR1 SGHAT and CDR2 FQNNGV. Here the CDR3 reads CASSGSSYEQYF. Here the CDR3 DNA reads TGTGCCAGCAGCGGGAGCTCCTACGAGCAGTACTTC.